Following are 13 T cell receptor beta chains from one sample sequenced in a study of blood T cell repertoires in COVID-19. Assay: immunoSEQ multiplex PCR; the TCRdb copy retains only in-frame clones and omits some. The sample comprises 80,000 to 100,000 clones, roughly nine tenths of which are singletons, and under 13% rests with the top ten. Sequencing was performed on peripheral blood. The origin of the receptors is a man over 45 with acute or convalescent COVID-19.

The chain has TRBV24-1 and TRBJ2-1, with TRBD1 matching 9 bases. The germline gives CDR1 KGHDR, CDR2 SFDVKD. This CDR3 is 14 amino acids long. Trimming at V came to 9 bases and at J to 6 bases, leaving 8 bases not matched to a gene. CDR3 DNA sequence: TGTGCCACCGCCGGGGGACAGGGAGGCAATGAGCAGTTCTTC. Amino acids: CATAGGQGGNEQFF.

The gene calls are TRBV5-1 and TRBJ2-4; 7 bases fit TRBD1. The V segment lost 2 bases and the J segment 5 bases; nucleotides outside the gene matches: 7. Germline CDR1 and CDR2: SGHRS and YFSETQ. The CDR3 has 15 amino acids. The CDR3 sequence is CASSFAGGRENIQYF. The CDR3 DNA reads TGCGCCAGCAGCTTCGCAGGGGGTAGGGAAAACATTCAGTACTTC.

The chain links TRBV4-1 to TRBJ2-7, with D uncertain. The germline V and J ends were trimmed by 4 bases and 3 bases, with 10 bases remaining between them. The CDR3 has 13 residues. Looked up from germline, CDR1 is MGHRA and CDR2 is YSYEKL. CDR3 coding DNA: TGCGCCAGCAGCCTGCAATCACACTACGAGCAGTACTTC. This gives the protein CASSLQSHYEQYF.

This clone was seen a few times. This CDR3 is also generated by other DNA sequences in the sample. The J gene is TRBJ1-1, the V gene TRBV6-6; possibly TRBD1 for D (6 bases). V lost 11 bases to trimming and J lost 2 bases, with 12 bases between them. In germline, CDR1 is MNHNY, CDR2 SVGAGI (reference sequence). The CDR3 is 12 amino acids. Here the CDR3 reads CAAQGFNTEAFF. In DNA form, the CDR3 reads TGTGCCGCGCAGGGGTTCAACACTGAAGCTTTCTTT.

V usage is TRBV5-7 and J usage is TRBJ2-3; 12 nucleotides align to TRBD2. TRBV5-7 counts as an open reading frame of uncertain function. The CDR3 is 18 amino acids. V lost 1 base and J lost 1; bases outside the gene matches: 7. DNA for the CDR3: TGTGCCAGCAGCTTGCCTAGCGGGAGGGCAGTTGGCACAGATACGCAGTATTTT. The encoded protein is CASSLPSGRAVGTDTQYF.

The chain has TRBV29-1 and TRBJ1-1; 8 bases fit TRBD1. The CDR3 runs 13 residues. Trimming cost V 5 bases and J 4 bases; bases outside gene matches: 6. Germline-derived CDR1 and CDR2 are SQVTM and ANQGSEA. For the CDR3, the DNA is TGCAGCGTTATCGACAGGGGAGGCACTGAAGCTTTCTTT. Amino acid sequence: CSVIDRGGTEAFF.

The chain recombines TRBV11-3 with TRBJ2-5; D not certain. Germline CDR1 and CDR2: SGHNT and YENEEA. Trimming shortened V by 6 bases and J by 1 base, and 9 bases separated the two germline ends. The CDR3 is 13 amino acids. The CDR3 loop is CASRPTGQETQYF. Here the CDR3 DNA reads TGTGCCAGCAGACCTACCGGCCAAGAGACCCAGTACTTC.

The J gene is TRBJ2-1, the V gene TRBV3-1 (or the pseudogene TRBV3-2), with 7 bases identical to TRBD2. With 2 bases clipped from V and 4 bases from J, the junction kept 8 bases outside the gene matches. There are 16 residues in the CDR3. Germline V gives CDR1 LGHDT, CDR2 YNNKEL (reference sequence). The CDR3 DNA follows: TGTGCCAGCAGCCAACCGGCTAGCGGAAATTACAATGAGCAGTTCTTC. Its translation is CASSQPASGNYNEQFF.

V usage is TRBV12-3 or TRBV12-4 and J usage is TRBJ2-7, with TRBD1 as a possible D gene (6 bases). V was shortened by 7 bases and J by 3 bases, with 10 bases between the two germline ends. The CDR3 is 12 amino acids. The CDR3 DNA is TGTGCCAGCACACAGGGCCACTACGAGCAGTACTTC. The encoded protein is CASTQGHYEQYF.

The V call is TRBV5-1, the J call TRBJ1-1; the D is unclear. Trimming took 7 bases from V and 1 from J, leaving 17 bases between them. The germline V gene has CDR1 SGHRS and CDR2 YFSETQ. The length of the CDR3 is 15 residues. CDR3 nucleotides: TGCGCCAGCCGTCTGCAGGCCCGGGGGAACACTGAAGCTTTCTTT. Translation: CASRLQARGNTEAFF.

The chain joins TRBV5-5 to TRBJ1-1, with D unresolved. CDR1 SGHKS and CDR2 YYEKEE come from the germline V gene (reference sequence). This CDR3 contains 12 residues. V was clipped by 6 bases and J by 4 bases, with 10 bases between them. The CDR3 region has the DNA TGTGCCAGCATCTGGGCCCCCACTGAAGCTTTCTTT. Encoded protein: CASIWAPTEAFF.

The chain carries TRBV2 and TRBJ1-2; tentative D call: TRBD1 (6 bases). Deletions cut 7 bases from V and 8 bases from J, with 17 bases between. CDR1 and CDR2 (germline): SNHLY, FYNNEI. The CDR3 runs to 13 residues. CDR3 DNA: TGTGCCAGCATAAGTGAACAGGGTCGAGGCTACACCTTC. Translated: CASISEQGRGYTF.

This sequence joins TRBV11-1 and TRBJ2-1, with 8 bases lining up with TRBD2. This CDR3 comprises 13 residues. The V gene end was trimmed by 5 bases and the J gene end by 8 bases; junction bases not matched to a gene: 5. Germline V CDR1 and CDR2: SGHAT, FQDESV (reference sequence). The CDR3 spells CASSRTSKDEQFF. For the CDR3, the DNA is TGTGCCAGCAGCCGGACTAGCAAGGATGAGCAGTTCTTC.